One sample yielded the 4 T cell receptor beta chains listed below, sequenced in a study of blood T cell repertoires in COVID-19. Only in-frame clones appear in the TCRdb table, and some are missing; sequencing was by immunoSEQ multiplex PCR. The sample contains under 250,000 clones, roughly 86% of which appear only once. Source material: peripheral blood. The receptors shown here come from a woman aged 55-69 years with acute or convalescent COVID-19.

The chain uses TRBV10-3 and TRBJ2-5; D might be TRBD2 (5 bases). V shed 11 bases and J shed 7 bases, with 17 bases lying between them. The germline gives CDR1 ENHRY, CDR2 SYGVKD. CDR3 length equals 12 residues. The CDR3 loop is CAEGPFFWTQYF. For the CDR3, the DNA is TGTGCCGAGGGTCCGTTTTTTTGGACCCAGTACTTC.

The CDR3 protein is CASSPLSSWSQYF. The CDR3 DNA sequence: TGTGCCAGCTCACCTTTGAGTAGTTGGTCCCAGTACTTC. The chain joins TRBV18 to TRBJ2-5; D gene uncertain. The CDR3 length is 13 residues. Trimming took off 3 bases at V and 9 bases at J, with 14 bases between the two ends. Germline lookup yields CDR1 KGHSH and CDR2 LQKENI.

The rearrangement links TRBV5-8 to TRBJ2-5, with D uncertain. The germline V and J ends were trimmed by 1 base and 6 bases, with 16 bases remaining between them. Germline V CDR1 and CDR2: SGHTS, YDEGEE. CDR3 size: 15 residues. The CDR3 reads CASSLPLVGAKTQYF. Written as DNA, the CDR3 is TGTGCCAGCAGCTTGCCCCTAGTAGGCGCGAAGACCCAGTACTTC.

The rearrangement uses TRBV20-1 and TRBJ2-7; 14 nucleotides match TRBD2. The V gene's germline CDR1 is DFQATT and CDR2 SNEGSKA (reference sequence). This CDR3 contains 11 residues. DNA for the CDR3: TGCAGGGGGACTAGCGGGAGCGAGCAGTACTTC. Amino acid sequence: CRGTSGSEQYF.